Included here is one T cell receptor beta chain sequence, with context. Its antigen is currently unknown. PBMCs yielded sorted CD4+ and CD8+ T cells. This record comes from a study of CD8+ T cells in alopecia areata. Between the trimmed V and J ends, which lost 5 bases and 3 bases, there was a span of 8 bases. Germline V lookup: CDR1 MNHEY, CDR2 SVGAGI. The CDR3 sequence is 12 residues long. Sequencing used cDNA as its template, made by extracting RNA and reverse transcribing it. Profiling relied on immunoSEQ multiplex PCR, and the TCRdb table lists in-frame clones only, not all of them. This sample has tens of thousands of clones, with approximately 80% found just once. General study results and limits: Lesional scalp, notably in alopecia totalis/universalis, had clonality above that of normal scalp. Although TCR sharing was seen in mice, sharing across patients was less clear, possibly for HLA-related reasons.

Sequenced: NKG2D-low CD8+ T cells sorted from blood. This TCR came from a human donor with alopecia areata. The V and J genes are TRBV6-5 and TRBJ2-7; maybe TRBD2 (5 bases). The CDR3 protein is CASSTGDYEQYF. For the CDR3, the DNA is TGTGCCAGCAGTACCGGGGACTACGAGCAGTACTTC.